The clone carrying this TCR beta chain was picked up a small number of times. The data derive from a study of cytomegalovirus exposure and HLA in healthy donors. With 60 Vbeta and 13 Jbeta primers, the PCR was carried out. Libraries were prepared by immunoSEQ multiplex PCR; TCRdb keeps only in-frame clonotypes and omits some of them. The repertoire holds hundreds of thousands of clones, with under 80% as singletons. V lost 3 bases and J 5 bases, leaving 22 bases between the germline ends. The CDR3 contains 17 residues. The germline CDR1 and CDR2 sequences are KGHSH and LQKENI. V gene TRBV18 combines with J gene TRBJ1-1, with D maybe TRBD1 (5 bases). The TCR sequence derives from a female donor in good health and CMV-seronegative. Material for sequencing was PBMCs. CDR3 sequence: CASSPLPPAGMSTEAFF. The DNA of the CDR3 is TGTGCCAGCTCACCTCTCCCCCCAGCAGGGATGAGTACTGAAGCTTTCTTT.